This T cell receptor beta chain was captured by sequencing in a study of spatial heterogeneity in lung cancer. V gave up 0 bases and J gave up 1 base; unmatched junction bases: 10. Looked up from germline, CDR1 is DFQATT and CDR2 is SNEGSKA (reference sequence). This CDR3 region has 17 residues. All TCR cDNA molecules were individually tagged with a unique molecular identifier. TCRdb reanalysed the 5' RACE reads using MiXCR and keeps one entry per CDR3 protein. The data show under 80,000 distinct CDR3 sequences, roughly 6.4% seen once. Stated time point: sample taken at primary tumor resection. In its sample, this clonotype was seen many times.

The sequence came from a female donor with early-stage non-small cell lung cancer. This specimen consisted of PBMCs, obtained at surgery. This chain connects TRBV20-1 to TRBJ2-5, with 8 nucleotides matching TRBD2. The CDR3 sequence is CSARDARLSGSQETQYF. The CDR3 nucleotides are TGCAGTGCTAGAGATGCGCGACTAAGCGGGAGCCAAGAGACCCAGTACTTC.